This TCR beta chain stems from a study of cytomegalovirus exposure and HLA in healthy donors. Trimming cost V 10 bases and J 8 bases, with 23 bases left between them. From germline, CDR1 is ENHRY and CDR2 SYGVKD. The CDR3 has 14 amino acids. Study-wide results and caveats: Analyzed later, most CMV-associated TCR beta chains appeared HLA-restricted.

PCR amplification relied on 60 Vbeta primers (plus 13 Jbeta primers). Sequenced by immunoSEQ multiplex PCR; TCRdb stores in-frame clones only, minus some. The table has around 67,000 clones, more than 75% seen once. In regard to this clone: Its target is not known.

What was sequenced was PBMCs. The J gene is TRBJ1-2, the V gene TRBV10-3, with D perhaps matching TRBD1 (5 bases). The TCR sequence derives from a young man in good health and CMV-seropositive. The CDR3 is CATSTPGGPPGYTF. The CDR3 nucleotides are TGTGCCACCTCGACCCCGGGGGGTCCCCCAGGCTACACCTTC.